The 13 T cell receptor beta chains presented below share a single source sample, sequenced in a study of blood T cell repertoires in COVID-19. Profiled with immunoSEQ multiplex PCR; TCRdb holds only in-frame clones, not every one. This sample has fewer than 65,000 clones, with roughly nine tenths found just once. Input material: peripheral blood. The receptors shown here come from a woman aged 55-69 years with active or convalescent COVID-19.

The rearrangement uses TRBV28 and TRBJ1-5; 10 bases match TRBD1. The CDR3 loop spans 12 amino acids. Unmatched junction bases numbered 0, after V lost 6 bases and J lost 7 bases. From germline, CDR1 is MDHEN and CDR2 SYDVKM. CDR3 sequence (DNA): TGTGCCAGCAGGGGACAGGGGCAGCCCCAGCATTTT. As protein: CASRGQGQPQHF.

This clone was counted once. The genes are TRBV28 and TRBJ1-1; possible D gene TRBD1, 5 bases. V was clipped by 5 bases and J by 7 bases, with 17 bases between them. This CDR3 comprises 14 residues. CDR1 MDHEN and CDR2 SYDVKM come from the germline V gene. The CDR3 spells CASSAWGLSFEAFF. The CDR3 region has the DNA TGTGCCAGCAGTGCCTGGGGACTTTCTTTTGAAGCTTTCTTT.

V gene TRBV18 combines with J gene TRBJ1-2, with a tentative D call TRBD1 (6 bases). CDR1 is KGHSH, CDR2 LQKENI, per germline. Trimming stripped 2 bases from V and 7 bases from J, with 8 bases between. This CDR3 spans 12 amino acids. The CDR3 loop reads CASSPRGGGYTF. The CDR3 DNA sequence: TGTGCCAGCTCACCAAGGGGGGGTGGCTACACCTTC. Full variable domain (rest looked up from reference TRBV18 and TRBJ1-2): NAGVMQNPRHLVRRRGQEARLRCSPMKGHSHVYWYRQLPEEGLKFMVYLQKENIIDESGMPKERFSAEFPKEGPSILRIQQVVRGDSAAYFCASSPRGGGYTFGSGTRLTVV.

The chain links TRBV7-9 to TRBJ2-1; 7 bases are shared with TRBD2. This CDR3 has 17 residues. CDR1 is SEHNR, CDR2 FQNEAQ, per germline (reference sequence). V dropped 5 bases and J dropped 1; count of bases not matched to a gene: 11. In DNA form, the CDR3 reads TGTGCCAGCAGCCCCGGGGCGGGAGTGTTGTCCTACAATGAGCAGTTCTTC. As protein: CASSPGAGVLSYNEQFF.

The genes are TRBV11-2 and TRBJ2-3, with a weak D call TRBD1 (5 bases). The CDR3 runs 13 residues. Trimming shortened V by 2 bases and J by 4 bases, and 7 bases separated the two germline ends. Germline assignment: CDR1 SGHAT and CDR2 FQNNGV. The CDR3 coding sequence is TGTGCCAGCAGCTTACCAGGGCCAGATACGCAGTATTTT. This translates into CASSLPGPDTQYF.

The rearrangement links TRBV20-1 to TRBJ1-1; weak D call: TRBD1 (5 bases). Germline CDR1 DFQATT, CDR2 SNEGSKA (reference sequence). The CDR3 loop spans 13 amino acids. Trimming took 3 bases from V and 4 from J, leaving 12 bases between them. CDR3 bases: TGCAGTGCTAGTAATAGGGGCAGCACTGAAGCTTTCTTT. This codes for CSASNRGSTEAFF.

The gene calls are TRBV4-3 and TRBJ1-5; D is perhaps TRBD1 (6 bases). Trimming stripped 0 bases from V and 7 bases from J, with 7 bases between. The CDR3 totals 13 residues. Germline CDR1 LGHNA, CDR2 YSLEER. CDR3 region: CASSQDRGQPQHF. Here the CDR3 DNA reads TGCGCCAGCAGCCAAGACAGGGGCCAGCCCCAGCATTTT.

This chain uses TRBV7-3 with TRBJ1-1; possibly TRBD1 for D (5 bases). V lost 4 bases, J lost 3 bases, and 9 bases lay in between. The germline CDR1 and CDR2 sequences are SGHTA and FQGTGA. The CDR3 contains 13 residues. The DNA for the CDR3 is TGTGCCAGCAGCTACGGGGGGGACACTGAAGCTTTCTTT. Translation: CASSYGGDTEAFF.

This clone has more than one count but fewer than ten. V is TRBV28 and J is TRBJ1-5; 8 bases align to TRBD1. V dropped 10 bases and J dropped 3; count of bases not matched to a gene: 11. The CDR3 spans 15 residues. Germline-derived CDR1 and CDR2 are MDHEN and SYDVKM. The CDR3 is CATNSGTGDNQPQHF. The CDR3 nucleotides are TGTGCCACCAATTCCGGGACAGGAGACAATCAGCCCCAGCATTTT.

The rearrangement joins TRBV6-4 to TRBJ1-2; 9 bases align to TRBD1. Trimming took 3 bases from V and 11 from J; bases not matched to a gene: 4. Germline V gives CDR1 MRHNA, CDR2 SNTAGT. This CDR3 comprises 12 residues. The CDR3 DNA reads as TGTGCCAGCAGTGAGGGACAGGGAAGTTACACCTTC. It translates to CASSEGQGSYTF.

This rearrangement joins TRBV2 to TRBJ2-3; D is ambiguous. Trimming shortened V by 6 bases and J by 5 bases, and 9 bases separated the two germline ends. Per germline, CDR1 SNHLY and CDR2 FYNNEI. This CDR3 has 12 amino acids. CDR3 protein: CASSNSGDTQYF. The CDR3 DNA follows: TGTGCCAGCAGCAATAGTGGAGATACGCAGTATTTT.

The rearrangement uses TRBV19 and TRBJ2-6; D ambiguous. The V gene lost 7 bases and the J gene lost 2 bases, with 6 bases spanning the gap. Germline V gene lookup returns CDR1 LNHDA and CDR2 SQIVND (reference sequence). The CDR3 totals 13 residues. The CDR3 reads CASTVAGANVLTF. The CDR3 DNA follows: TGTGCCAGTACTGTTGCTGGGGCCAACGTCCTGACTTTC.

The chain links TRBV27 to TRBJ1-3; the D gene is possibly TRBD1 (5 bases). This CDR3 is built from 13 residues. Trimming cost V 8 bases and J 8 bases, with 16 bases left between them. Germline loops: CDR1 MNHEY, CDR2 SMNVEV (reference sequence). CDR3 sequence (DNA): TGTGCCAGCTCTGGGGGAGGGGTAGACACCATATATTTT. Translating gives CASSGGGVDTIYF.